What follows describes a single TCR beta chain. This sample was taken from a study of blood T cell repertoires in COVID-19. In the study overall: Italy, Spain and the United States were the sources of the convalescent and acute COVID-19 samples.

TCRdb keeps only in-frame clones here, not all; method: immunoSEQ multiplex PCR. Among tens of thousands of clones listed, 88% were seen once. Germline values: CDR1 LNHDA, CDR2 SQIVND (reference sequence). The CDR3 consists of 15 residues. The trim removed 5 bases at V and 10 bases at J, leaving 7 bases unmatched. The chain couples TRBV19 to TRBJ1-6; TRBD1 aligns across 11 bases. The sequence was obtained from a human donor in a cohort sampled during active COVID-19. Source material: peripheral blood. CDR3 region: CASSGPGQGGSPLHF. The DNA of the CDR3 is TGTGCCAGTAGTGGCCCGGGACAGGGGGGCTCACCCCTCCACTTT.